This TCR beta chain came from a study of vaccination effects on CD4 cells after COVID-19 (dated by TCRdb to between 2020 and 2023). Regarding the complete study: Post-vaccine samples across the study were collected a median of 72 days after the second dose, with a range of 14 to 241. SARS-CoV-2 spike-specific CD4+ TCR repertoires from before and after mRNA vaccination were compared in COVID-19 convalescent patients and in infection-naive vaccine recipients. The full study included 10 COVID-19 convalescent patients and several SARS-CoV-2-naive healthy vaccine recipients. Cultures from other donors in the study were sequenced with the Oncomine TCR Beta short-read assay on an Illumina iSeq 100. What the study reported, not specific to this receptor: Both infection-induced and vaccine-induced clones contracted markedly at late post-vaccination timepoints, which is consistent with waning T cell responses. In healthy vaccine recipients, vaccine-induced clones were almost all SARS-CoV-2 mono-reactive, with only 1 of 255 being cross-reactive with common cold coronaviruses. Limitations of the study were the small number of convalescent patients and the absence of early post-infection timepoints.

To identify antigen-specific CD4+ T cell clonotypes by their expansion, the ViraFEST assay first stimulated PBMC with viral peptide pools and then applied TCR sequencing. After roughly 11 days of culture, CD4+ T cells were isolated with the EasySep CD4+ T cell isolation kit. Two doses of either the BNT162b2 or the mRNA-1273 mRNA SARS-CoV-2 vaccine were administered to participants. The absence of prior SARS-CoV-2 infection in healthy vaccine recipients was confirmed by negative nucleocapsid antibodies before and after vaccination. Each well held more than 1.5 million PBMC cultured in IMDM containing approximately 5.3% human AB serum, around 10 IU/ml IL-2 and gentamicin, along with around 11 ug/ml peptides. On days 3 and 7, half of the culture medium was replaced with fresh IL-2-containing medium. Unless otherwise noted, each peptide stimulation condition was cultured in triplicate wells. PBMC were separated from whole blood using Ficoll-Paque Plus gradient centrifugation and were then either cryopreserved at -140C or used fresh. The overlapping peptide pools covered the spike proteins of SARS-CoV-2 and of the common cold coronaviruses HCoV-NL63, HCoV-OC43 and HCoV-229E. The QIAamp micro DNA kit was used to extract genomic DNA from the cultured CD4+ T cells.

This clone was observed a few times. No antigen is known for it. One base away there is no much larger clone; base qualities are not given. Libraries were built with the immunoSEQ multiplex PCR assay. TCR beta CDR3 sequencing was performed on DNA from the cultured, isolated CD4+ T cells. Under the source paper's analysis protocol: Non-productive TCR sequences were removed, reads were trimmed to the CDR3 region, and CDR3s of at least 7 amino acids were retained. The MANAFEST web app was used to identify antigen-specific clonotypes by comparing expansion in peptide wells with expansion in reference cultures. For clones to be considered positive, expansion at FDR<0.05 versus reference and all other wells, an odds ratio above 5, and a frequency above 0.1% in two replicate wells were required. A clonotype was called cross-reactive if it was significantly expanded both in SARS-CoV-2 spike wells and in at least one common cold coronavirus spike condition. Using the stringdist R package, CDR3 similarity was measured by Levenshtein distance, and unrooted trees were constructed with ape in R 3.6.1. TCRdb limited this immuneACCESS table to in-frame rearrangements with V and J called. A share of clones is missing; checked studies link under half to unresolved V genes, and the rest is unexplained. V and J calls and clone size follow that table, whereas D and trimming were derived from the DNA. This sample is represented by around 69,000 clones; around 70% of them were singletons. The ten largest clones represent approximately 1.5% of the sample.

The CDR3 has 15 amino acids, counting the end cysteine and phenylalanine. The CDR3 DNA has 45 bases and is translated from base 1. V is cut by 4 bases and J by 1 base, and the space between the germline ends is 12 bases. CDR1 and CDR2 were assigned from the germline V gene as SGHRS and YFSETQ. The V and J segments used are TRBV5-1 and TRBJ1-3, with a weak D call of TRBD1 (5 bases match). Sequences were derived from CD4+ T cells from PBMCs cultured with HCoV-229E spike peptides, sampled after COVID-19 vaccination. This specimen's cell subset or site label, interpreted: HCoV-229E spike overlapping peptide pool stimulation. The sequence was obtained from a human donor who received a COVID-19 vaccine. DNA sequence: TGCGCCAGCAGCCGGGACTCCGCGTCTGGAAACACCATATATTTT. Its coded protein is CASSRDSASGNTIYF.